Listed below are T cell receptor beta chains from one sample, sequenced in a study of T cell responses to AZD1222 COVID-19 vaccine. Profiled with immunoSEQ multiplex PCR; TCRdb holds only in-frame clones, not every one. This table holds about 140,000 clones, around 92% found once. Here the sequenced sample was peripheral blood, taken on day 0 of AZD1222 vaccination. Receptor source: an adult in good health. Each CDR3 is given with its conserved first and last residue. The D gene is left open where the match is weak. Not every row has a clone size; where given, it reads once, few, many or a size class.

j_gene | abundance | d_gene | v_gene | CDR3aa | CDR3nt
TRBJ1-6 | - | TRBD1 | TRBV7-3 | CASSPGTANSPLHF | TGTGCCAGCAGCCCCGGGACAGCTAATTCACCCCTCCACTTT
TRBJ1-2 | - | - | TRBV6-5 | CASSPSGEGYTF | TGTGCCAGCAGTCCCTCGGGGGAGGGCTACACCTTC
TRBJ1-5 | - | - | TRBV6-2/TRBV6-3 | CASSLGDGRNQPQHF | TGTGCCAGCAGTCTCGGGGACGGGCGCAATCAGCCCCAGCATTTT
TRBJ2-1 | - | - | TRBV9 | CASSVSLGEWGTNEQFF | TGTGCCAGCAGCGTATCCCTAGGCGAGTGGGGGACCAATGAGCAGTTCTTC
TRBJ1-1 | once | TRBD1 | TRBV5-1 | CASGDRAEAFF | TGCGCCAGCGGGGACAGGGCTGAAGCTTTCTTT
TRBJ1-4 | - | - | TRBV7-9 | CASSSTPRVNEKLFF | TGTGCCAGCAGCTCCACCCCACGGGTTAATGAAAAACTGTTTTTT
TRBJ2-5 | - | TRBD2 | TRBV6-2/TRBV6-3 | CASSSLAGGSGRKTQYF | TGTGCCAGCAGTTCTTTAGCGGGAGGGTCGGGAAGGAAGACCCAGTACTTC
TRBJ1-5 | once | - | TRBV7-2 | CASSPRTASYSNQPQHF | TGTGCCAGCAGCCCCCGGACAGCCAGTTATAGCAATCAGCCCCAGCATTTT
TRBJ2-7 | - | TRBD1 | TRBV28 | CASSPPDRGYEQYF | TGTGCCAGCAGTCCGCCTGACAGGGGGTACGAGCAGTACTTC
TRBJ2-3 | - | - | TRBV6-5 | CASSSQGGEGTDTQYF | TGTGCCAGCAGTTCACAGGGGGGGGAAGGCACAGATACGCAGTATTTT
TRBJ1-1 | - | - | TRBV6-2/TRBV6-3 | CASSYSIRELAEAFF | TGTGCCAGCAGTTACTCGATACGTGAGTTGGCTGAAGCTTTCTTT
TRBJ2-7 | - | - | TRBV20-1 | CSVPQGYEQYF | TGCAGTGTCCCACAGGGTTACGAGCAGTACTTC
TRBJ1-6 | - | - | TRBV28 | CASNGGSYNSPLHF | TGTGCCAGCAACGGGGGCAGTTATAATTCACCCCTCCACTTT
TRBJ2-1 | - | - | TRBV2 | CASNLVERMGNEQFF | TGTGCCAGCAACCTGGTTGAGCGAATGGGCAATGAGCAGTTCTTC
TRBJ1-3 | - | TRBD1 | TRBV4-2 | CASSQGTGTISGNTIYF | TGTGCCAGCAGCCAAGGGACAGGGACAATCTCTGGAAACACCATATATTTT
TRBJ1-1 | - | TRBD1 | TRBV27 | CASSRQGLEAFF | TGTGCCAGCAGTAGACAGGGCTTGGAAGCTTTCTTT
TRBJ1-1 | - | - | TRBV11-2 | CASSFDRQVNTEAFF | TGTGCCAGCAGCTTCGACAGGCAGGTGAACACTGAAGCTTTCTTT
TRBJ2-1 | once | - | TRBV9 | CASSVDNPSVYEQFF | TGTGCCAGCAGCGTAGATAACCCTTCGGTCTATGAGCAGTTCTTC
TRBJ2-7 | - | - | TRBV29-1 | CSVTGTITYEQYF | TGCAGCGTAACCGGGACCATAACCTACGAGCAGTACTTC
TRBJ2-7 | few | - | TRBV7-8 | CASRPGLRGEQYF | TGTGCCAGCAGGCCGGGACTGCGGGGCGAGCAGTACTTC
TRBJ2-1 | few | TRBD2 | TRBV27 | CASSLAGGNNEQFF | TGTGCCAGCAGTTTAGCGGGAGGCAACAATGAGCAGTTCTTC
TRBJ1-1 | - | - | TRBV4-1 | CASSQDRSSGIPEAFF | TGCGCCAGCAGCCAAGATCGGTCAAGTGGTATCCCTGAAGCTTTCTTT
TRBJ1-1 | - | - | TRBV21-1 | CASSAYRGTEAFF | TGTGCCAGCAGCGCTTACAGGGGCACTGAAGCTTTCTTT
TRBJ1-1 | - | - | TRBV29-1 | CSVEDLGTEAFF | TGCAGCGTTGAAGATTTGGGGACTGAAGCTTTCTTT
TRBJ2-1 | - | - | TRBV20-1 | CSASKGASKYNEQFF | TGCAGTGCTAGTAAGGGCGCGTCGAAATACAATGAGCAGTTCTTC
TRBJ1-4 | - | TRBD1 | TRBV4-3 | CASSQLLGQPNEKLFF | TGCGCCAGCAGCCAGCTCTTGGGACAGCCGAATGAAAAACTGTTTTTT
TRBJ2-3 | once | - | TRBV19 | CASSPLTGGETDTQYF | TGTGCCAGTAGTCCCCTCACAGGGGGGGAGACAGATACGCAGTATTTT
TRBJ1-5 | - | - | TRBV3-1/TRBV3-2 | CASSQAGRVNQPQHF | TGTGCCAGCAGCCAAGCGGGACGAGTGAATCAGCCCCAGCATTTT
TRBJ1-1 | - | - | TRBV4-1 | CASSHLARTAVPNTEAFF | TGCGCCAGCAGCCACCTCGCCAGGACGGCTGTACCGAACACTGAAGCTTTCTTT
TRBJ2-7 | - | - | TRBV7-2 | CASSLSPATYEQYF | TGTGCCAGCAGCTTATCCCCGGCGACCTACGAGCAGTACTTC
TRBJ2-2 | - | - | TRBV19 | CASRTGTLTGELFF | TGTGCCAGTAGGACCGGGACTTTGACCGGGGAGCTGTTTTTT
TRBJ1-5 | - | - | TRBV6-2/TRBV6-3 | CASSYSDTSNQPQHF | TGTGCCAGCAGTTACTCCGACACCAGCAATCAGCCCCAGCATTTT
TRBJ2-7 | - | TRBD1 | TRBV28 | CASSLEGAKEQYF | TGTGCCAGCAGTTTAGAGGGGGCAAAGGAGCAGTACTTC
TRBJ2-5 | - | TRBD2 | TRBV2 | CASSLLAGGAETQYF | TGTGCCAGCAGTTTACTAGCGGGGGGGGCGGAGACCCAGTACTTC
TRBJ2-1 | - | - | TRBV7-2 | CASSLVGEQFF | TGTGCCAGCAGCTTGGTTGGGGAGCAGTTCTTC
TRBJ1-5 | - | - | TRBV19 | CASSVAGLSNQPQHF | TGTGCCAGTAGTGTCGCAGGACTTAGCAATCAGCCCCAGCATTTT
TRBJ1-1 | few | - | TRBV5-1 | CASSLAAGRTEAFF | TGCGCCAGCAGCTTGGCGGCAGGGAGAACTGAAGCTTTCTTT
TRBJ2-2 | - | TRBD2 | TRBV28 | CASSRGGAGGELFF | TGTGCCAGCAGTCGCGGGGGGGCCGGCGGGGAGCTGTTTTTT
TRBJ2-1 | - | TRBD2 | TRBV5-1 | CASSRAGGPSNEQFF | TGCGCCAGCAGCCGGGCGGGAGGGCCTTCTAATGAGCAGTTCTTC
TRBJ1-4 | - | - | TRBV19 | CASSIHGANEKLFF | TGTGCCAGTAGTATACATGGAGCTAATGAAAAACTGTTTTTT
TRBJ1-2 | few | TRBD1 | TRBV4-3 | CASSQADRGVYGYTF | TGCGCCAGCAGCCAAGCGGACAGGGGAGTCTATGGCTACACCTTC
TRBJ1-4 | few | - | TRBV29-1 | CSVSGLQGSTEKLFF | TGCAGCGTGTCCGGCTTACAGGGCTCCACTGAAAAACTGTTTTTT
TRBJ1-5 | - | - | TRBV2 | CASRRGDQPQHF | TGTGCCAGCAGGAGAGGGGATCAGCCCCAGCATTTT
TRBJ1-2 | - | - | TRBV6-5 | CASTGSWYGYTF | TGTGCCAGCACGGGGAGTTGGTATGGCTACACCTTC
TRBJ2-7 | - | TRBD1 | TRBV28 | CASSRRQGALREQYF | TGTGCCAGCAGTCGAAGACAGGGGGCTTTGAGGGAGCAGTACTTC
TRBJ1-3 | - | - | TRBV28 | CASSSWGQSRGNTIYF | TGTGCCAGCAGCTCCTGGGGGCAGTCGCGCGGAAACACCATATATTTT
TRBJ2-7 | - | TRBD2 | TRBV13 | CASSLHPSGVTYEQYF | TGTGCCAGCAGCCTCCATCCTAGCGGGGTTACCTACGAGCAGTACTTC
TRBJ1-2 | - | TRBD1 | TRBV29-1 | CSVPGTGGSGYTF | TGCAGCGTTCCCGGGACAGGGGGCTCTGGCTACACCTTC
TRBJ2-7 | few | TRBD2 | TRBV4-2 | CASSQDWEGTYEQYF | TGTGCCAGCAGCCAAGATTGGGAGGGAACCTACGAGCAGTACTTC
TRBJ2-7 | - | TRBD2 | TRBV18 | CASSPIPAGGPFDEQYF | TGTGCCAGCTCACCAATACCAGCGGGAGGGCCCTTCGACGAGCAGTACTTC
TRBJ1-1 | - | - | TRBV7-2 | CASSSHQGTEAFF | TGTGCCAGCAGCTCCCATCAGGGGACTGAAGCTTTCTTT
TRBJ1-5 | - | - | TRBV4-1 | CASSQKGVNQPQHF | TGCGCCAGCAGCCAAAAGGGGGTCAATCAGCCCCAGCATTTT
TRBJ1-4 | - | TRBD1 | TRBV6-1 | CASSGRLQGADEKLFF | TGTGCCAGCAGTGGCAGATTACAGGGGGCTGATGAAAAACTGTTTTTT